The present entry profiles one TCR beta chain with its context. What it binds is unknown. Deep-level settings were used for running the assay. As handled by the study authors: Junction-only sequences without quality scores came from ImmunoSEQ, so filtering differed. Sequencing used immunoSEQ multiplex PCR; TCRdb keeps in-frame clones, though not all of them. That table supplies the V and J calls and clone size; D and trimming were determined from the DNA. This table has a few million clones, 90% to 97% appearing once. This sample is drawn from a study of shared clonotypes between healthy human individuals. This CDR3 is 15 amino acids long. With 2 bases clipped from V and 6 bases from J, the junction kept 8 bases outside the gene matches. In germline, CDR1 is MNHEY, CDR2 SMNVEV (reference sequence). Adults of Caucasian background living in Nashville, Tennessee made up all donors. Study-wide results and caveats: For naive CD4 cells, 4.5% to 6.5% of clonotypes were shared across a handful of donors.

The V and J genes are TRBV27 and TRBJ2-7, with 9 positions matching TRBD2. Specimen: naive CD4+ T cells sorted from blood. Subset given: CD45RA+ positively selected. The sequence was collected from a man aged 18 to 30 in good health. CDR3 protein: CASSLGLAGSREQYF. The CDR3 nucleotides are TGTGCCAGCAGTTTAGGGCTAGCGGGGAGTCGCGAGCAGTACTTC.